The next 26 T cell receptor beta chains were all read from a single sample in a study of blood T cell repertoires in COVID-19. Sequenced by immunoSEQ multiplex PCR; TCRdb stores in-frame clones only, minus some. The sample lists approximately 70,000 clones, 80% to 90% seen once, with about 6.6% in the top ten. The sample taken for sequencing was peripheral blood. These receptors originate from a man between 50 and 59 years old with active COVID-19.

The chain uses TRBV9 and TRBJ1-2, with 8 bases lining up with TRBD1. Germline V gene sequence: CDR1 SGDLS, CDR2 YYNGEE. The CDR3 sequence is 16 residues long. The V segment lost 1 base and the J segment 4 bases; nucleotides outside the gene matches: 9. The CDR3 DNA sequence: TGTGCCAGCAGCGTACACGTAGGACAGGGAAGCTATGGCTACACCTTC. It yields the protein CASSVHVGQGSYGYTF. Complete variable domain (other parts from reference TRBV9 and TRBJ1-2): DSGVTQTPKHLITATGQRVTLRCSPRSGDLSVYWYQQSLDQGLQFLIQYYNGEERAKGNILERFSAQQFPDLHSELNLSSLELGDSALYFCASSVHVGQGSYGYTFGSGTRLTVV.

The J gene is TRBJ1-2, the V gene TRBV6-6; perhaps TRBD1 as D (5 bases). The CDR3 consists of 12 residues. Trimming cost V 7 bases and J 1 base, with 7 bases left between them. Germline V gene data show CDR1 as MNHNY and CDR2 as SVGAGI (reference sequence). CDR3 sequence reads: CASNQGNYGYTF. The DNA for the CDR3 is TGTGCCAGCAACCAGGGTAACTATGGCTACACCTTC.

The gene calls are TRBV30 and TRBJ1-1, with D possibly being TRBD1 (6 bases). In germline, CDR1 is GTSNPN, CDR2 SVGIG (reference sequence). The CDR3 has 15 residues. Trimming left V 3 bases short and J 1 base short, with 15 bases between. CDR3 in amino acids: CAWRRQAVPNTEAFF. CDR3 bases: TGTGCCTGGAGGAGACAGGCGGTACCGAACACTGAAGCTTTCTTT.

The rearrangement joins TRBV5-4 to TRBJ2-7; no clear D. This CDR3 is 13 amino acids long. Germline CDR1 reads SGHNT; CDR2 reads YYREEE (reference sequence). V was cut by 0 bases and J by 0 bases, with 4 bases left in between. The CDR3 loop is CASSLASSYEQYF. The DNA of the CDR3 is TGTGCCAGCAGCTTGGCCAGCTCCTACGAGCAGTACTTC.

This chain connects TRBV7-2 to TRBJ1-5; D ambiguous. This CDR3 has 16 amino acids. Trimming stripped 1 base from V and 4 bases from J, with 14 bases between. The germline V gene encodes CDR1 SGHTA and CDR2 FQGNSA. CDR3 amino acids: CASSLEKFRRNQPQHF. The CDR3 region has the DNA TGTGCCAGCAGCTTAGAAAAGTTCCGGCGGAATCAGCCCCAGCATTTT. The full variable domain, in which reference TRBV7-2 and TRBJ1-5 provide the parts outside the CDR3, is GAGVSQSPSNKVTEKGKDVELRCDPISGHTALYWYRQSLGQGLEFLIYFQGNSAPDKSGLPSDRFSAERTGGSVSTLTIQRTQQEDSAVYLCASSLEKFRRNQPQHFGDGTRLSIL.

V gene TRBV29-1 combines with J gene TRBJ2-7; TRBD1 is a possible D gene (5 bases). Trimming shortened V by 1 base and J by 4 bases, and 11 bases separated the two germline ends. This CDR3 spans 13 amino acids. The germline V gene encodes CDR1 SQVTM and CDR2 ANQGSEA. CDR3 DNA sequence: TGCAGCGTTGAAGGAAGGGGCCGATACGAGCAGTACTTC. It specifies CSVEGRGRYEQYF.

The CDR3 DNA reads TGTGCCAGCAGCTTAGGGGGCCAGGCTGGGAATCAGCCCCAGCATTTT. It is translated as CASSLGGQAGNQPQHF. The chain is built from TRBV7-2 and TRBJ1-5; perhaps TRBD1 as D (5 bases). CDR3 length equals 16 residues. V was pared by 1 base and J by 4 bases, with 14 bases between. Germline V gives CDR1 SGHTA, CDR2 FQGNSA.

The chain joins TRBV28 to TRBJ1-5; D is perhaps TRBD1 (6 bases). Trimming removed 5 bases from V and 3 bases from J, with 11 bases in between. Germline V gene sequence: CDR1 MDHEN, CDR2 SYDVKM. This CDR3 comprises 14 residues. The CDR3 DNA reads TGTGCCAGCAGTATAGGACAGTCCAATCAGCCCCAGCATTTT. The encoded protein is CASSIGQSNQPQHF.

The chain employs TRBV6-2 or TRBV6-3 and TRBJ1-5, with 7 bases fitting TRBD1. The germline CDR1 and CDR2 sequences are MNHEY and SVGEGT. There are 16 residues in the CDR3. J gave up 3 bases and V 5 bases, and 10 bases lay outside the gene matches. The CDR3 loop reads CASSPWTGDNNQPQHF. The CDR3 DNA reads as TGTGCCAGCAGTCCATGGACAGGAGACAACAATCAGCCCCAGCATTTT.

This clone was recorded once. The V gene is TRBV27, the J gene TRBJ1-5, with 7 bases identical to TRBD1. V lost 6 bases to trimming and J lost 7 bases; unmatched junction nucleotides: 6. In germline, CDR1 is MNHEY, CDR2 SMNVEV (reference sequence). The CDR3 contains 13 residues. As DNA, the CDR3 is TGTGCCAGCAGCTATGAGGGACAGCAGCCCCAGCATTTT. Translation gives CASSYEGQQPQHF.

The chain couples TRBV5-4 to TRBJ2-5, with D unresolved. Germline-derived CDR1 and CDR2 are SGHNT and YYREEE (reference sequence). This CDR3 spans 15 amino acids. V lost 2 bases and J 1 base, leaving 12 bases between the germline ends. CDR3 in amino acids: CASSLRTTSQETQYF. The CDR3 DNA sequence: TGTGCCAGCAGCTTAAGAACTACCTCCCAAGAGACCCAGTACTTC. The full variable domain, with the rest looked up from reference TRBV5-4 and TRBJ2-5, is ETGVTQSPTHLIKTRGQQVTLRCSSQSGHNTVSWYQQALGQGPQFIFQYYREEENGRGNFPPRFSGLQFPNYSSELNVNALELDDSALYLCASSLRTTSQETQYFGPGTRLLVL.

The V and J genes are TRBV4-2 and TRBJ2-5; D remains ambiguous. Germline CDR1 and CDR2: LGHNA and YNFKEQ. The germline V and J ends were trimmed by 1 base and 3 bases, with 6 bases remaining between them. The CDR3 is made up of 13 amino acids. In DNA form, the CDR3 reads TGTGCCAGCAGCCAAGTCTCGGAAGAGACCCAGTACTTC. This sequence encodes CASSQVSEETQYF.

The rearrangement joins TRBV28 to TRBJ2-5; D not resolved. This CDR3 is built from 13 residues. V was clipped by 3 bases and J by 2 bases, with 7 bases between them. From germline, CDR1 is MDHEN and CDR2 SYDVKM. Here the CDR3 DNA reads TGTGCCAGCAGTTTGGGCTTTCAAGAGACCCAGTACTTC. Protein product: CASSLGFQETQYF.

CDR3 coding DNA: TGTGCCAGCAGACCCTCGACAGGGTATAGCAATCAGCCCCAGCATTTT. This sequence encodes CASRPSTGYSNQPQHF. J is TRBJ1-5 and V is TRBV28; 7 nucleotides agree with TRBD1. This CDR3 is built from 16 residues. The junction had 8 bases not matched to a gene; V was cut back by 6 bases and J by 0 bases. CDR1 is MDHEN and CDR2 is SYDVKM in the germline V gene.

The J gene is TRBJ2-2, the V gene TRBV10-3; TRBD2 agrees at 9 bases. The junction had 4 bases not matched to a gene; V was cut back by 8 bases and J by 6 bases. Germline-derived CDR1 and CDR2 are ENHRY and SYGVKD. CDR3 size: 13 residues. Here the CDR3 DNA reads TGTGCCATCTCAGCTAGCGGGGCCGGGGAGCTGTTTTTT. Encoded protein: CAISASGAGELFF.

This chain connects TRBV7-2 to TRBJ2-1; D is perhaps TRBD1 (5 bases). In germline, CDR1 is SGHTA, CDR2 FQGNSA. The CDR3 is 18 residues long. Trimming stripped 4 bases from V and 3 bases from J, with 22 bases between. The CDR3 is CASSSTGPVPPLYNEQFF. CDR3 bases: TGTGCCAGCAGCTCAACAGGTCCGGTTCCCCCCCTCTACAATGAGCAGTTCTTC.

The rearrangement joins TRBV3-1 (or the pseudogene TRBV3-2) to TRBJ2-2, with 8 bases matching TRBD1. V shed 5 bases and J 6 bases; nucleotides not matched to a gene: 5. The germline V gene encodes CDR1 LGHDT and CDR2 YNNKEL (reference sequence). The CDR3 is 14 residues long. The CDR3: CASSTDRAAGELFF. The DNA of the CDR3 is TGTGCCAGCAGCACGGACAGGGCGGCCGGGGAGCTGTTTTTT.

The CDR3 loop is CAIGHRDRGSAFF. Written as DNA, the CDR3 is TGTGCCATCGGGCACCGGGACAGGGGTTCCGCTTTCTTT. The rearrangement uses TRBV10-3 and TRBJ1-1, with 10 bases that match TRBD1. V gave up 8 bases and J gave up 11 bases; unmatched junction bases: 11. The CDR3 runs 13 residues. Germline assignment: CDR1 ENHRY and CDR2 SYGVKD.

The chain recombines TRBV6-4 with TRBJ1-1; 7 bases agree with TRBD1. The CDR3 totals 13 residues. J lost 11 bases, V lost 6 bases, and 12 bases had no gene match. The germline CDR1 and CDR2 sequences are MRHNA and SNTAGT. CDR3 bases: TGTGCCAGCAGGACGCGACAGGGTGGTTCGGCTTTCTTT. Translation gives CASRTRQGGSAFF.

CDR3 DNA: TGTGCCAGCCGTTCGGAGGGGACGGGAAAAGAGACCCAGTACTTC. Amino acid sequence: CASRSEGTGKETQYF. The chain is built from TRBV6-2 or TRBV6-3 and TRBJ2-5, with D perhaps TRBD2 (6 bases). The germline V gene has CDR1 MNHEY and CDR2 SVGEGT. Trimming shortened V by 8 bases and J by 3 bases, and 19 bases separated the two germline ends. This CDR3 spans 15 amino acids.

V usage is TRBV5-5 and J usage is TRBJ1-2; a possible D gene is TRBD1 (5 bases). V shed 5 bases and J shed 1 base, with 15 bases lying between them. In germline, CDR1 is SGHKS, CDR2 YYEKEE (reference sequence). The length of the CDR3 is 15 residues. The CDR3 reads CASRVGYRNNYGYTF. CDR3 DNA sequence: TGTGCCAGCAGGGTTGGCTACAGGAATAACTATGGCTACACCTTC.

The V gene is TRBV24-1, the J gene TRBJ2-7; the match to TRBD1 covers 7 bases. The CDR3 spans 11 residues. The J segment lost 3 bases and the V segment lost 9 bases, leaving 1 base of the junction unmatched. The V gene's germline CDR1 is KGHDR and CDR2 SFDVKD. The CDR3 region is CATGDSYEQYF. CDR3 coding DNA: TGTGCCACCGGGGACAGCTACGAGCAGTACTTC.

V usage is TRBV5-1 and J usage is TRBJ2-6, with TRBD1 identical over 10 bases. The CDR3 contains 17 residues. Trimming took 0 bases from V and 2 from J; bases not matched to a gene: 2. Germline CDR1 is SGHRS and CDR2 is YFSETQ. The CDR3 sequence is CASSLAGTGAGANVLTF. The CDR3 region has the DNA TGCGCCAGCAGCTTGGCCGGGACAGGGGCTGGGGCCAACGTCCTGACTTTC.

The chain joins TRBV5-6 to TRBJ2-7; D gene ambiguous. V shed 4 bases and J shed 5 bases, with 7 bases lying between them. Germline CDR1 SGHDT, CDR2 YYEEEE. CDR3 length: 11 amino acids. CDR3: CASSHSHEQYF. The CDR3 bases are TGTGCCAGCAGCCATTCCCACGAGCAGTACTTC.

This chain links TRBV4-2 with TRBJ2-5; 7 bases are a match to TRBD2. The CDR3 has 16 residues. V lost 0 bases, J lost 5 bases, and 9 bases stayed unmatched. Per germline, CDR1 LGHNA and CDR2 YNFKEQ. The CDR3 DNA reads TGTGCCAGCAGCCAAGATCATCGGGGGGTCTGGGAGACCCAGTACTTC. It yields the protein CASSQDHRGVWETQYF.

The chain joins TRBV19 to TRBJ2-1, with 11 nucleotides matching TRBD2. This CDR3 contains 15 residues. V shed 5 bases and J 8 bases; nucleotides not matched to a gene: 8. CDR1 and CDR2 from the germline V gene are LNHDA and SQIVND (reference sequence). The CDR3 loop reads CASSVRLAGYDEQFF. CDR3 nucleotides: TGTGCCAGTAGTGTCAGACTAGCGGGGTATGATGAGCAGTTCTTC.